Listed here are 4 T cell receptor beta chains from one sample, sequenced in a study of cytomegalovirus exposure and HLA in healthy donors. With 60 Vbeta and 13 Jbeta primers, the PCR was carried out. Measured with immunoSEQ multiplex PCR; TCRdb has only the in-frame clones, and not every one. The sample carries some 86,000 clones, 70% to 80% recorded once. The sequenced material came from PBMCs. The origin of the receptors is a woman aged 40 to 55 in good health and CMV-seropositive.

The CDR3 protein is CASSPSSYEQYF. CDR3 DNA: TGTGCCAGCAGTCCTAGCAGCTACGAGCAGTACTTC. V usage is TRBV6-5 and J usage is TRBJ2-7; TRBD2 is a possible D gene (5 bases). The germline V gene has CDR1 MNHEY and CDR2 SVGAGI. This CDR3 contains 12 residues. The germline V and J ends were trimmed by 5 bases and 3 bases, with 8 bases remaining between them.

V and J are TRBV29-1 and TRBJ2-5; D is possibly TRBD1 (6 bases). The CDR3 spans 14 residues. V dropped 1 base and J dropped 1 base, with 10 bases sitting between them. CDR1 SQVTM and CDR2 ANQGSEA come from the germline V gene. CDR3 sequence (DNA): TGCAGCGTTGAAGGGACAGCACTCCAAGAGACCCAGTACTTC. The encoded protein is CSVEGTALQETQYF.

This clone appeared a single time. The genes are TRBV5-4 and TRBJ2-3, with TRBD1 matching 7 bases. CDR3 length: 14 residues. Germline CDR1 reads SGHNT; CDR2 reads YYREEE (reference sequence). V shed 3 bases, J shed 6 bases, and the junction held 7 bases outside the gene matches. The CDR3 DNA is TGTGCCAGCAGCTCACAGGGGCTGGAGGATACGCAGTATTTT. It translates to CASSSQGLEDTQYF.

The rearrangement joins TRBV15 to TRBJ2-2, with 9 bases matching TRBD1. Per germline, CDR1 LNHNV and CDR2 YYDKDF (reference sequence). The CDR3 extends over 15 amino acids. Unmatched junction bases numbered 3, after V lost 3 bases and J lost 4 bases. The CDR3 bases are TGTGCCACCAGCAGGTTGACAGGGGGCACCGGGGAGCTGTTTTTT. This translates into CATSRLTGGTGELFF.